This entry features one T cell receptor (beta chain) sequence. This clonotype was counted only a few times. No antigen is known for it. Base-call qualities are not available, and no considerably larger clone is one nucleotide away. CDR1 and CDR2 were assigned from the germline V gene (reference sequence) as MNHEY and SMNVEV. V trim: 6 bases; J trim: 2 bases; unmatched bases: 1. Its CDR3 holds 13 amino acids, cysteine through phenylalanine. Only the CDR3 DNA stays, 39 bases, in frame from base 1. TCR beta VDJ combination and CDR3 sequence profiling used genomic DNA as the template. An Illumina HiSeq 2000 was the platform used for TCR repertoire sequencing. The original methods were these. TRBV/TRBJ rearrangement plots, CDR3 size and DJ length profiles, and Simpson's diversity index were used to evaluate the repertoires. Whichever DNA sequence was most abundant in the deep sequencing data was defined as the immunodominant clone. CDR3 amino acid sequences were screened for sharing across subjects and compared with published repertoires and the VDJdb database. TCRdb passed the public sequencing reads through fastp at Q25 and MiXCR, retaining productive beta sequences. Rows merge per CDR3 protein into single entries with the most common DNA and genes. TCRdb assigned the V and J calls; the authors' analysis was not used. This sample holds about 150,000 distinct CDR3 sequences; about 48% were observed only once. The leading ten clones occupy around 12% of the sample.

The data were taken from a study of CD8+CD57+ T cells in acquired aplastic anemia (dated by TCRdb to 2016 to 2019). About the investigation overall: On average, sorted CD4+ and CD8+ cells yielded around 3.4 ug of extracted DNA, with a range of roughly 0.18 to 27.4 ug. CD8+CD57+ expansion was defined as a frequency above the mean frequency observed in healthy subjects. On the study overall, not on this receptor specifically: About 29 CD8+ CDR3 sequences were found to be shared between patients and controls, but these sequences appeared to be highly expressed in patients and within the immunodominant clones of the patients. Between patients and healthy controls, no significant difference in CD8+ Simpson's diversity was found (P=0.060).

Expansion of CD8+CD57+ cells had been shown by flow cytometry in the patients chosen for sequencing. Every patient had a diagnosis of severe acquired aplastic anemia based on International Study of Aplastic Anemia and Agranulocytosis and Camitta criteria. No therapy had been received by the patients at the time of blood sampling. The study deep-sequenced TCR repertoires of sorted CD4+ and CD8+ blood T cells from severe aplastic anemia patients and healthy subjects. Patients were enrolled in the USA under clinicaltrials.gov protocols 00001620, 01623167, 00001397, 00071045, 00081523 and 00961064. Ficoll-Paque density gradient centrifugation was used to isolate peripheral blood mononuclear cells. Before DNA extraction, CD4+ and CD8+ T cells were sorted by FACS or by magnetic beads.

The chain was built from TRBV27 and TRBJ1-5; a stretch of 7 junction bases matches TRBD1. This receptor was identified in a human donor with aplastic anemia. Input material: sorted CD4+, CD8+, or CD8+CD57+ T cells (not recorded which) from PBMCs. The CDR3 region has the sequence CASSGTGNQPQHF. The nucleotides read TGTGCCAGCAGCGGGACAGGCAATCAGCCCCAGCATTTT.